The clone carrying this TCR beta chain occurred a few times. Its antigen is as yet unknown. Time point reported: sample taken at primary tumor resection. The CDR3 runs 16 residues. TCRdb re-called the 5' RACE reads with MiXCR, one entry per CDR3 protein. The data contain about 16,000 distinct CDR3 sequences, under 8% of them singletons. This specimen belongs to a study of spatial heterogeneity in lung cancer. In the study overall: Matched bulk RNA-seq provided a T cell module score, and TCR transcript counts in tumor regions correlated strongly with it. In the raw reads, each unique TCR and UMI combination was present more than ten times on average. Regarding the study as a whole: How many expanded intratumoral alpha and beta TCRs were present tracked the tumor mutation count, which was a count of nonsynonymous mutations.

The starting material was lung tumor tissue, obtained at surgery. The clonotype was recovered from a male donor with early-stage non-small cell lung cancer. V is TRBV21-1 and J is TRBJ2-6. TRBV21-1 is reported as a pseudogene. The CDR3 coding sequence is TGTGCCAGCAATGGGGCCCAAGTCTCTGGGGCCAACGTCCTGACTTTC. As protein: CASNGAQVSGANVLTF.